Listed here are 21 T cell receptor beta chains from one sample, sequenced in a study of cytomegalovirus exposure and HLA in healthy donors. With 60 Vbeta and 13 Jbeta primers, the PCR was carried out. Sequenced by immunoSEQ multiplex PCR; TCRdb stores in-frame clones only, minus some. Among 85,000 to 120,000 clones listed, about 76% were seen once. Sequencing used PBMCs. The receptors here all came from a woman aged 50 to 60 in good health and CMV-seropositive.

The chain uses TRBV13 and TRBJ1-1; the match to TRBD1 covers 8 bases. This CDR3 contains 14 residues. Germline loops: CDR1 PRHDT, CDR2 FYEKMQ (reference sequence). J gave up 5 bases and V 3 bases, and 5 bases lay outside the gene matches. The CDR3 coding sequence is TGTGCCAGCAGCTTGAACAGGGGGGGGACTGAAGCTTTCTTT. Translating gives CASSLNRGGTEAFF.

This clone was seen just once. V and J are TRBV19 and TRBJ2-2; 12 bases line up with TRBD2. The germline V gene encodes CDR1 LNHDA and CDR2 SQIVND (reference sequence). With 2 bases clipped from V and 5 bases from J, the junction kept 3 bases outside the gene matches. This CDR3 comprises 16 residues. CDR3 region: CASSISLAGGTGELFF. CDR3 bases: TGTGCCAGTAGTATAAGCCTAGCGGGGGGGACCGGGGAGCTGTTTTTT.

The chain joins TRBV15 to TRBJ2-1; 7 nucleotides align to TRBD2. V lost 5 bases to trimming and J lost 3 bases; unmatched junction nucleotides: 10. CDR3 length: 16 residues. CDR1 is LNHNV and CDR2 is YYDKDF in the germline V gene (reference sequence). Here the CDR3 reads CATSPLTGGIYNEQFF. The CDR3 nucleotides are TGTGCCACCAGCCCCTTAACGGGGGGAATCTACAATGAGCAGTTCTTC. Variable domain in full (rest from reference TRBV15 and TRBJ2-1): DAMVIQNPRYQVTQFGKPVTLSCSQTLNHNVMYWYQQKSSQAPKLLFHYYDKDFNNEADTPDNFQSRRPNTSFCFLDIRSPGLGDTAMYLCATSPLTGGIYNEQFFGPGTRLTVL.

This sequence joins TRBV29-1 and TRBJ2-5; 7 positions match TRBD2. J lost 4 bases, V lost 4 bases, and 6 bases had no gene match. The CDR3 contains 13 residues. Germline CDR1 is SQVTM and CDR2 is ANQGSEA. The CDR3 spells CSVVAGRGETQYF. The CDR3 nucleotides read TGCAGCGTTGTCGCTGGGAGGGGAGAGACCCAGTACTTC.

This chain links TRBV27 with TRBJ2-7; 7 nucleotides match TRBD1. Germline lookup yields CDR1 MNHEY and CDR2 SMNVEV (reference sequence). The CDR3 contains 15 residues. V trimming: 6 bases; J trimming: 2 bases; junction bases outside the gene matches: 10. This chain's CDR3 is CASRPGPGQTYEQYF. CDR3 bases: TGTGCCAGCAGACCAGGGCCGGGACAGACCTACGAGCAGTACTTC.

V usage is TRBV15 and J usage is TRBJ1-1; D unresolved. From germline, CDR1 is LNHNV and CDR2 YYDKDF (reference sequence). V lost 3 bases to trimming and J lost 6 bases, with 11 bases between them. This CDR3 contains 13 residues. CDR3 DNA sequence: TGTGCCACCAGCAGGATTGAGAGCGCTGAAGCTTTCTTT. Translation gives CATSRIESAEAFF.

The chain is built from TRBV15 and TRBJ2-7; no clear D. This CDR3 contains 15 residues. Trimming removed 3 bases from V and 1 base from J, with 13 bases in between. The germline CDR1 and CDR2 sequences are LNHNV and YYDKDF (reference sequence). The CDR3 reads CATSRKVGSSYEQYF. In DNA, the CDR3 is TGTGCCACCAGCAGGAAAGTTGGTAGTTCCTACGAGCAGTACTTC. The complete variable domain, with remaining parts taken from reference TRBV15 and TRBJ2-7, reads DAMVIQNPRYQVTQFGKPVTLSCSQTLNHNVMYWYQQKSSQAPKLLFHYYDKDFNNEADTPDNFQSRRPNTSFCFLDIRSPGLGDTAMYLCATSRKVGSSYEQYFGPGTRLTVT.

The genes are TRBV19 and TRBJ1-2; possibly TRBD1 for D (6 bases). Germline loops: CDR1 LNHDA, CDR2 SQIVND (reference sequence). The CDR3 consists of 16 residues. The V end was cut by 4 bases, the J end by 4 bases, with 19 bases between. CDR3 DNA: TGTGCCAGTAGTACGACTAGCCGGGACAACTTCTATGGCTACACCTTC. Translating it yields CASSTTSRDNFYGYTF.

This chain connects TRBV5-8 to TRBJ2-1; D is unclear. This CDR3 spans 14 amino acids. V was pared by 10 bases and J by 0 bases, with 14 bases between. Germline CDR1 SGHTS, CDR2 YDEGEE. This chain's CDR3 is CAASLIPSYNEQFF. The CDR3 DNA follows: TGTGCCGCGAGTTTAATTCCCTCCTACAATGAGCAGTTCTTC.

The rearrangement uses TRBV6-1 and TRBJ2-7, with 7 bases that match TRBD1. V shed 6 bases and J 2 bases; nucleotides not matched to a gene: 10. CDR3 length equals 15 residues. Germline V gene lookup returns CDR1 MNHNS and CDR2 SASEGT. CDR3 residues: CASSLHRDRTYEQYF. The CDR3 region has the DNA TGTGCCAGCAGCCTACACCGGGACAGAACCTACGAGCAGTACTTC.

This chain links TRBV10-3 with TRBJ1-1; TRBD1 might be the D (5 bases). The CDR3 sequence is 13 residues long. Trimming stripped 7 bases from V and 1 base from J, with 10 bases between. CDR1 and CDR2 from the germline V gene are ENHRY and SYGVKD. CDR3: CAINQDRNTEAFF. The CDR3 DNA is TGTGCCATCAACCAAGACAGGAACACTGAAGCTTTCTTT.

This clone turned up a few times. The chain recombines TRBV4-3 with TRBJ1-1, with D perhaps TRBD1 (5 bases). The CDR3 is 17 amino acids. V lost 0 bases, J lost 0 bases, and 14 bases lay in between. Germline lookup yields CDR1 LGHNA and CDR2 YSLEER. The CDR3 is CASSQDYGQDMNTEAFF. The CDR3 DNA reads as TGCGCCAGCAGCCAAGACTACGGGCAGGACATGAACACTGAAGCTTTCTTT.

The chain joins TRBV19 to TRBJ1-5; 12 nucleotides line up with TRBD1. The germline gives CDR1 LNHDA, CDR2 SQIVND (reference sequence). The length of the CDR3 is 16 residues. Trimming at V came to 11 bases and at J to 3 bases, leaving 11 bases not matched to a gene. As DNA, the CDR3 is TGTGCCGGAGGGACAGGGGGCTTTGAGATCAATCAGCCCCAGCATTTT. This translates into CAGGTGGFEINQPQHF.

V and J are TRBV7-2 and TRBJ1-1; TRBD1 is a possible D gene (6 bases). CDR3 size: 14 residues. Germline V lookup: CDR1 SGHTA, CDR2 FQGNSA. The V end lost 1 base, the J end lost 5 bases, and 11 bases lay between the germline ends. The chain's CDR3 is CASSLGLRGTEAFF. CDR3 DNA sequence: TGTGCCAGCAGCTTAGGACTCAGGGGAACTGAAGCTTTCTTT.

This CDR3 reads CASMRASGNTIYF. Here the CDR3 DNA reads TGTGCCAGCATGAGGGCATCGGGAAACACCATATATTTT. V is TRBV6-5 and J is TRBJ1-3; D gene ambiguous. This CDR3 contains 13 residues. Trimming pared 7 bases from V and 4 bases from J, leaving 11 bases between. From germline, CDR1 is MNHEY and CDR2 SVGAGI.

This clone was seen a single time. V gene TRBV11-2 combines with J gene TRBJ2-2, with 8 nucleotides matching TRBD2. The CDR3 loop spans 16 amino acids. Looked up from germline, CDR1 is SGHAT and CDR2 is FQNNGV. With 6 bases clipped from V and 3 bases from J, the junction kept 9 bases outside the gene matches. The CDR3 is CASRFSGGADTGELFF. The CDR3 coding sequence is TGTGCCAGCAGGTTCTCCGGGGGGGCTGACACCGGGGAGCTGTTTTTT.

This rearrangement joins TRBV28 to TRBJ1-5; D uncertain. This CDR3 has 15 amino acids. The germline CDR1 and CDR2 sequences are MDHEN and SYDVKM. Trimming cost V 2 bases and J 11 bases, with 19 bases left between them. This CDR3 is CASSLLPNSGSAQHF. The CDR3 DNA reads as TGTGCCAGCAGTTTACTACCAAACTCGGGGTCGGCCCAGCATTTT.

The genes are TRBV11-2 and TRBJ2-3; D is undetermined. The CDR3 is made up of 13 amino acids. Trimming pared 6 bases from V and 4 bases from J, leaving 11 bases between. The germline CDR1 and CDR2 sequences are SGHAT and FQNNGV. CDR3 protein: CASSFPGADTQYF. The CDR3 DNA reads TGTGCCAGCAGTTTTCCCGGTGCAGATACGCAGTATTTT. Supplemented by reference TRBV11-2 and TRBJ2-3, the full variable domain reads EAGVAQSPRYKIIEKRQSVAFWCNPISGHATLYWYQQILGQGPKLLIQFQNNGVVDDSQLPKDRFSAERLKGVDSTLKIQPAKLEDSAVYLCASSFPGADTQYFGPGTRLTVL.

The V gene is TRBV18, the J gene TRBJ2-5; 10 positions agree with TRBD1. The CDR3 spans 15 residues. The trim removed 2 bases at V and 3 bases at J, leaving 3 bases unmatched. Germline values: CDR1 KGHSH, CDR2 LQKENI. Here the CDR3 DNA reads TGTGCCAGCTCACCAGTCGGGACAGGGGAAGAGACCCAGTACTTC. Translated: CASSPVGTGEETQYF.

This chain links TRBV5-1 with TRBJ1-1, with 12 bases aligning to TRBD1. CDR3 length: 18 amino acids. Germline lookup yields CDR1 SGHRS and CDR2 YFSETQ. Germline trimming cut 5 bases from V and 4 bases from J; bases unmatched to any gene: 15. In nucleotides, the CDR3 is TGCGCCAGCAGATACACAATCGGGACAGGGGGCCCGGGCACTGAAGCTTTCTTT. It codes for CASRYTIGTGGPGTEAFF.

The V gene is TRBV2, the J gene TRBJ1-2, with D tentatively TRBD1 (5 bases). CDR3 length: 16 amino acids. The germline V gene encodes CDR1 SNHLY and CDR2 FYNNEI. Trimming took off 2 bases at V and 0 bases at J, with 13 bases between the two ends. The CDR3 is CASSETRQPANYGYTF. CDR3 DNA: TGTGCCAGCAGTGAAACCCGACAGCCAGCTAACTATGGCTACACCTTC.